This passage covers 7 T cell receptor beta chains from one sample sequenced in a study of resident and recirculating memory T cells in vitiligo. Produced via immunoSEQ multiplex PCR; TCRdb's table is partial and in-frame only. The table has 70,000 to 95,000 clones, around 90% seen once; the top ten hold about 5%. Sequenced material: blood. All receptors derive from a male donor with vitiligo.

The chain employs TRBV4-2 and TRBJ2-1; 10 bases line up with TRBD2. V shed 0 bases, J shed 7 bases, and the junction held 6 bases outside the gene matches. The CDR3 runs to 16 residues. CDR1 is LGHNA and CDR2 is YNFKEQ in the germline V gene. CDR3 amino acids: CASSQEGLAGANEQFF. The CDR3 DNA reads TGTGCCAGCAGCCAAGAGGGGCTAGCGGGGGCTAATGAGCAGTTCTTC.

The rearrangement links TRBV28 to TRBJ1-2; D is ambiguous. The CDR3 loop spans 11 amino acids. Trimming took off 11 bases at V and 0 bases at J, with 7 bases between the two ends. The V gene's germline CDR1 is MDHEN and CDR2 SYDVKM. The CDR3 DNA sequence: TGTGCCTCCTATTCTAACTATGGCTACACCTTC. Translation gives CASYSNYGYTF.

The CDR3 loop is CASSGKGLAVPPHEQFF. Here the CDR3 DNA reads TGCGCCAGCAGCGGGAAAGGACTAGCGGTCCCGCCCCATGAGCAGTTCTTC. The rearrangement uses TRBV5-1 and TRBJ2-1, with 10 bases that match TRBD2. V was clipped by 4 bases and J by 8 bases; unmatched bases: 15. Per germline, CDR1 SGHRS and CDR2 YFSETQ. The CDR3 is 17 amino acids.

The count of this clone is one. The rearrangement uses TRBV5-1 and TRBJ2-7; 11 bases fit TRBD2. J lost 6 bases, V lost 7 bases, and 12 bases had no gene match. Germline loops: CDR1 SGHRS, CDR2 YFSETQ. The CDR3 is made up of 15 amino acids. The CDR3 reads CASGGTSGTRGEQYF. In nucleotides, the CDR3 is TGCGCCAGCGGCGGGACTAGCGGAACCCGCGGCGAGCAGTACTTC.

The V call is TRBV7-9, the J call TRBJ1-1; 10 bases are a match to TRBD1. This CDR3 comprises 15 residues. Unmatched junction bases numbered 3, after V lost 1 base and J lost 4 bases. Germline V CDR1 and CDR2: SEHNR, FQNEAQ (reference sequence). The CDR3 loop is CASSLGDRGGTEAFF. DNA of the CDR3: TGTGCCAGCAGCTTAGGGGACAGGGGAGGCACTGAAGCTTTCTTT.

The chain combines TRBV7-9 with TRBJ2-1; possible D gene TRBD2, 6 bases. The CDR3 covers 13 residues. V was trimmed by 5 bases and J by 6 bases, leaving 11 bases between them. The germline CDR1 and CDR2 sequences are SEHNR and FQNEAQ (reference sequence). CDR3 nucleotides: TGTGCCAGCAGCACGGGACTGAGCAATGAGCAGTTCTTC. It specifies CASSTGLSNEQFF.

V usage is TRBV7-3 and J usage is TRBJ2-7; 7 bases align to TRBD1. Germline-derived CDR1 and CDR2 are SGHTA and FQGTGA. CDR3 length: 12 amino acids. V was clipped by 8 bases and J by 3 bases; unmatched bases: 4. The CDR3 nucleotides are TGTGCCAGCGAGGGGGCGATCTACGAGCAGTACTTC. Translating gives CASEGAIYEQYF.